A selection of T cell receptor beta chains follows, all from one sample in a study of blood T cells in healthy people across ages. Via MiXCR, TCRdb re-called the 5' RACE reads, giving one row per CDR3 protein. The sample shows approximately 780,000 distinct CDR3 sequences, approximately 24% of them seen only once. The same sample was also studied in work on T cells of mothers and their children.

The sequencing input was blood. All receptors come from a boy between 5 and 17 years old in good health. Each CDR3 is given with its conserved first and last residue. The D gene is left open where the match is weak.

j_gene,d_gene,len,v_gene,CDR3aa
TRBJ2-5,TRBD2,16,TRBV10-3,CAISRGLAGVQETQYF
TRBJ1-4,NA,15,TRBV5-5,CASSLVQGGSEKLFF
TRBJ2-3,NA,15,TRBV11-2,CASSALGTQVATQYF
TRBJ2-1,NA,14,TRBV11-2,CASSFSRRQNEQFF
TRBJ1-2,NA,14,TRBV6-6,CASSLTGHRFGYTF
TRBJ1-2,NA,13,TRBV12-5,CASGPQGAYGYTF
TRBJ2-5,NA,16,TRBV7-2,CASSPGLSTLQETQYF
TRBJ1-1,NA,14,TRBV29-1,CSVKGTAMNTEVFF
TRBJ2-5,NA,14,TRBV12-3/TRBV12-4,CASSFYGTEETQYF
TRBJ2-2,TRBD1,17,TRBV9,CASSVGTGRTVTGELFF
TRBJ2-3,NA,13,TRBV5-1,CASSGAWADTQYF
TRBJ2-7,NA,13,TRBV5-1,CASSLDAPYEQYF
TRBJ1-1,NA,18,TRBV6-2/TRBV6-3,CASSYEGPQGGGNTEAFF
TRBJ2-1,NA,15,TRBV6-1,CASSETQAGYNEQFF
TRBJ1-2,NA,15,TRBV12-3/TRBV12-4,CASSFGPRDLYGYTF
TRBJ2-5,NA,15,TRBV6-2/TRBV6-3,CASSSQGPHQETQYF
TRBJ2-3,NA,13,TRBV29-1,CSVDQWEQDTQYF
TRBJ1-4,TRBD1,14,TRBV5-1,CASKVGQGNEKLFF
TRBJ1-4,NA,14,TRBV2,CASMRPGGWEKLFF
TRBJ1-5,NA,16,TRBV15,CATSGVYGEGDQPQHF
TRBJ2-7,NA,15,TRBV12-3/TRBV12-4,CASSPRQGGDHEQYF
TRBJ2-1,NA,15,TRBV12-3/TRBV12-4,CASSRTEVSYNEQFF
TRBJ2-5,NA,15,TRBV5-1,CASSPTGSYQETQYF
TRBJ2-4,NA,14,TRBV2,CASSGVGSKNIQYF
TRBJ2-1,TRBD2,19,TRBV29-1,CSVAHERGGPRSSYNEQFF
TRBJ2-7,TRBD2,14,TRBV18,CASSPLAGPYEQYF
TRBJ2-6,TRBD1,18,TRBV11-2,CASSPRGTGEPGANVLTF
TRBJ2-7,NA,15,TRBV12-3/TRBV12-4,CASSPGPRGNYEQYF
TRBJ1-2,NA,14,TRBV4-1,CASSQEGGKDGYTF
TRBJ2-2,NA,14,TRBV30,CAWITKDNTGEPFF
TRBJ1-2,TRBD1,15,TRBV12-3/TRBV12-4,CASSLGRGRSYGYTF
NA,TRBD1,16,TRBV4-1,CASSQTDRAQEETQYF
TRBJ1-2,NA,14,TRBV12-3/TRBV12-4,CASSLRRSNYGYTF
TRBJ2-4,NA,14,TRBV6-6,CASSPQRAQNIQYF
TRBJ1-2,NA,14,TRBV7-6,CASSLGPFNYGYTF
TRBJ2-5,NA,11,TRBV28,CASKLRETQYF
TRBJ2-3,NA,13,TRBV24-1,CATSDSRTDTQYF
TRBJ2-5,TRBD1,15,TRBV6-1,CASSEDPRQGREQYF
TRBJ2-2,NA,15,TRBV6-6,CASRLGQGGTGELFF
TRBJ2-7,NA,13,TRBV12-3/TRBV12-4,CASSFGPRYEQYF
TRBJ2-5,TRBD1,15,TRBV15,CATSRRMTGAETQYF
TRBJ2-7,NA,12,TRBV29-1,CSASTVSYEQYF
TRBJ2-7,NA,12,TRBV10-2,CASSEVAYEQYF
TRBJ2-3,TRBD2,13,TRBV10-3,CATAGGREDTQYF
TRBJ2-5,TRBD2,18,TRBV3-1,CASSQDFLAGGPFETQYF
TRBJ2-3,NA,12,TRBV12-3/TRBV12-4,CASSLQRAAQYF
TRBJ1-4,TRBD1,13,TRBV30,CAWSLTGREKLFF
TRBJ2-1,NA,16,TRBV5-1,CASSPIGALAYNEQFF
TRBJ1-1,TRBD1,16,TRBV6-1,CASREAADRGGTEAFF
TRBJ2-3,TRBD2,18,TRBV27,CASSLPRLAGGSTDTQYF
TRBJ2-2,NA,17,TRBV4-2,CASSQDRGGVNTGELFF
TRBJ1-5,NA,17,TRBV6-6,CASSYLGRVYSNQPQHF
TRBJ1-6,NA,13,TRBV7-9,CASSEYQDSPLHF
TRBJ2-3,TRBD1,17,TRBV7-8,CASSPKGRTGGPDTQYF
TRBJ1-4,NA,16,TRBV7-6,CASSLSGGLRNEKLFF
TRBJ2-5,TRBD1,16,TRBV7-2,CASSLAPRGLGETQYF
TRBJ2-5,TRBD2,14,TRBV12-3/TRBV12-4,CASKGRGVEETQYF
NA,TRBD1,14,TRBV18,CASSPWDSDNEQFF
TRBJ2-3,TRBD2,16,TRBV5-5,CASSLVGTSGGDTQYF